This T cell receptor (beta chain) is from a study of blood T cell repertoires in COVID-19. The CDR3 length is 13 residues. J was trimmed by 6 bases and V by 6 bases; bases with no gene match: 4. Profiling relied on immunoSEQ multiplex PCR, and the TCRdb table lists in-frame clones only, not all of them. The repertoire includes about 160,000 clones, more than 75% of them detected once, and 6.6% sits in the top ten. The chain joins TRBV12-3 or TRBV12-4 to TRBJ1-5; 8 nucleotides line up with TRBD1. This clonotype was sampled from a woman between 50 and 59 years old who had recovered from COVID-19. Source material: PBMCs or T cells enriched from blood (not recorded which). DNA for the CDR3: TGTGCCAGCAGCCGACAGGGGAGTCAGCCCCAGCATTTT. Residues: CASSRQGSQPQHF.